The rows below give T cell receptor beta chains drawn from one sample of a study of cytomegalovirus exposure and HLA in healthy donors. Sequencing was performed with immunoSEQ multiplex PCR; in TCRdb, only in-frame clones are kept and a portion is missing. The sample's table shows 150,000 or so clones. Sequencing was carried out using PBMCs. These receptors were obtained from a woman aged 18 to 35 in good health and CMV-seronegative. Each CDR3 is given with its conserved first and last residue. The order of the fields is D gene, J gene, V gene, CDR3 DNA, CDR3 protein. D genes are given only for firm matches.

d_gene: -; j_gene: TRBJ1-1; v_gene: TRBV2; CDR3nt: TGTGCCAGCAAACGGGGGACTGAAGCTTTCTTT; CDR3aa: CASKRGTEAFF
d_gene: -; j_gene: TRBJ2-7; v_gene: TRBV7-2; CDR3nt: TGTGCCAGCAGCTTTGAGCGCGGATCCTACGAGCAGTACTTC; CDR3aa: CASSFERGSYEQYF
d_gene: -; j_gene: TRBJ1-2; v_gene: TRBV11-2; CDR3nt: TGTGCCAGCAGCTTAGCAGGGGTCGGCTACACCTTC; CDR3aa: CASSLAGVGYTF
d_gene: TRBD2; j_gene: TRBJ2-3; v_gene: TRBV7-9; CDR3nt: TGTGCCACTACCAAAAGCGGGGTTTTCGGTACGCAGTATTTT; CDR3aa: CATTKSGVFGTQYF
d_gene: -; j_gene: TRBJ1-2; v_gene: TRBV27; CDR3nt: TGTGCCAGCAGTCGGGGGAGCACCTTC; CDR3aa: CASSRGSTF
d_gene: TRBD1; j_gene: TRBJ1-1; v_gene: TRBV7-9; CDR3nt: TGTGCCAGCAGGTGGGGACAGGGCAACACTGAAGCTTTCTTT; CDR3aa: CASRWGQGNTEAFF
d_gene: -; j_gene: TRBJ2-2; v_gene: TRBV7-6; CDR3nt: TGTGCCAGCAGCTTAGGGCAGTCCACCGGGGAGCTGTTTTTT; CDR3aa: CASSLGQSTGELFF
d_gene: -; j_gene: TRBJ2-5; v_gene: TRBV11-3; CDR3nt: TGTGCCAGCAGCGACCCGACAGGCGACGAGACCCAGTACTTC; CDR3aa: CASSDPTGDETQYF
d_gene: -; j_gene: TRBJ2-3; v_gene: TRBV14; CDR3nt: TGTGCCAGCAGCCATTCTCTAGAAGGCCCAGATACGCAGTATTTT; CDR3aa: CASSHSLEGPDTQYF
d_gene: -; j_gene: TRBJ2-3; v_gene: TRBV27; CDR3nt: TGTGCCAGCAGTTCACCCCCCCGCGGGTACGGCACAGATACGCAGTATTTT; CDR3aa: CASSSPPRGYGTDTQYF
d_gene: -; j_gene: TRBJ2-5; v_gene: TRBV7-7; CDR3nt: TGTGCTAGCAGCCCTATAGTATCGGTCCAAGAGACCCAGTACTTC; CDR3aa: CASSPIVSVQETQYF
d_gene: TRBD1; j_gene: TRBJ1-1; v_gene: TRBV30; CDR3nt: TGTGCCTGGAGCGAATGGACAGGGGGAGAAGGGAACACTGAAGCTTTCTTT; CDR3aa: CAWSEWTGGEGNTEAFF
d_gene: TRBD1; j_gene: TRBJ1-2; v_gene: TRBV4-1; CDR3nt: TGCGCCAGCAGCCTCGTCGCCGACAGGGGGGTGGGGGCTAACTATGGCTACACCTTC; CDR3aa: CASSLVADRGVGANYGYTF
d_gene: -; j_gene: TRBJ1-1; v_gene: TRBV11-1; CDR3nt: TGTGCCAGCAGCTTTACAGGGAGCTCCCACACTGAAGCTTTCTTT; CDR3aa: CASSFTGSSHTEAFF
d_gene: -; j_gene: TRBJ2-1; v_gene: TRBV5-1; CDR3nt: TGCGCCAGCAGCTCCCTAGCATCCTACAATGAGCAGTTCTTC; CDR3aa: CASSSLASYNEQFF
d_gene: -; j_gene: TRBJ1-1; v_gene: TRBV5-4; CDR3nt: TGTGCCAGCAGCTTGGACGGCGGGGCTGGCACTGAAGCTTTCTTT; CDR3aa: CASSLDGGAGTEAFF
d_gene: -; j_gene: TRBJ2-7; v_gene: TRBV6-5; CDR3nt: TGTGCCAGCGGTCAGAACTACGAGCAGTACTTC; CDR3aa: CASGQNYEQYF
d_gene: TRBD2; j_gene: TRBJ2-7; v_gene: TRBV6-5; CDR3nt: TGTGCCAGCAGTTACGGGGAGGGATTCTACGAGCAGTACTTC; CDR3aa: CASSYGEGFYEQYF
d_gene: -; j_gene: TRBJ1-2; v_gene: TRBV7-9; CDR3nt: TGTGCCAGCAGCCCCCGAGACAGAGCCTATGGCTACACCTTC; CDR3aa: CASSPRDRAYGYTF
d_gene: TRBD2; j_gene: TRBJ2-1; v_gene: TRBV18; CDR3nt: TGTGCCAGCTCACCACAAGGACTAGCGGAGAACAATGAGCAGTTCTTC; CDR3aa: CASSPQGLAENNEQFF
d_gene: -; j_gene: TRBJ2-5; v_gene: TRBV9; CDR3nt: TGTGCCAGCAGCGTAGATCCGTTCAGCCAAGAGACCCAGTACTTC; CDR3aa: CASSVDPFSQETQYF
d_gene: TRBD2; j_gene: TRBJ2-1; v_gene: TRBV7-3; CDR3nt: TGTGCCAGCAGCTCAGAAGGCGGACTAGCGGGAGGTGAGCAGTTCTTC; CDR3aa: CASSSEGGLAGGEQFF
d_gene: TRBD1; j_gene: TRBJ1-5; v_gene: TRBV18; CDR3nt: TGTGCCAGCTCACGAACAGGGGGCGTTCAGCCCCAGCATTTT; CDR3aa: CASSRTGGVQPQHF
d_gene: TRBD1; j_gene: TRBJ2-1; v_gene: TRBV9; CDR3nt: TGTGCCAGCAGCGCCTACAGGGGCAATGAGCAGTTCTTC; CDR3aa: CASSAYRGNEQFF
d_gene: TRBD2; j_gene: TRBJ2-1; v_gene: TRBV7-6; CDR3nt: TGTGCCAGCAGTACCGGGACTAGCGGTGCCAATGAGCAGTTCTTC; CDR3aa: CASSTGTSGANEQFF
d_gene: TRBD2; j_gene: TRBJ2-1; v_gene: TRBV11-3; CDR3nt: TGTGCCAGCAGCTCAGCTAGCGGGGGCTCCTACAATGAGCAGTTCTTC; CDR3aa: CASSSASGGSYNEQFF
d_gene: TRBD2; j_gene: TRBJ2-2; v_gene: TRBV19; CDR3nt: TGTGCCAGTAGTCGGCGGGCTAGCGGGAATAGCGGGGAGCTGTTTTTT; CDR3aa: CASSRRASGNSGELFF
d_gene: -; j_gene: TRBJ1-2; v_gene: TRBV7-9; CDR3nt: TGTGCCAGCAGCCATAATGGGGGCAGCTATGGCTACACCTTC; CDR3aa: CASSHNGGSYGYTF
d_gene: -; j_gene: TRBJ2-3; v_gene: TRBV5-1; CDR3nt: TGCGCCAGCAGCTTGGACGGTTCCACTAGCACAGATACGCAGTATTTT; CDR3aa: CASSLDGSTSTDTQYF
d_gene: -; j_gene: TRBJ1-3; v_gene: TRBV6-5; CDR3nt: TGTGCCACAAAGCGGATAGGTAGCTCTGGAAACACCATATATTTT; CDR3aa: CATKRIGSSGNTIYF
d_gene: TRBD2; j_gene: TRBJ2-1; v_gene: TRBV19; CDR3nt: TGTGCCAGTAGTAGGCGGGAGGTCTACAATGAGCAGTTCTTC; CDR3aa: CASSRREVYNEQFF
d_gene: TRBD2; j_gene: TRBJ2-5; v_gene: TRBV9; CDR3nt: TGTGCCAGCAGCGTGGGACTAGCGGGAGAGACCCAGTACTTC; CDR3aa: CASSVGLAGETQYF
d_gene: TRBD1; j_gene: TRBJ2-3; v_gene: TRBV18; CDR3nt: TGTGCCAGCTCACCAGAGACAGGGGGCCAGGACACGCAGTATTTT; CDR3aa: CASSPETGGQDTQYF
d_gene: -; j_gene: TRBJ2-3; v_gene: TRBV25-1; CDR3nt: TGTGCCAGCAGCCGTGGCGGTGGATTCACAGATACGCAGTATTTT; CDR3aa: CASSRGGGFTDTQYF
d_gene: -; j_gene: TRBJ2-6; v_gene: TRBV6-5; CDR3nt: TGTGCCAGCAGTTACGCGGGGCCTGGGGCCAACGTCCTGACTTTC; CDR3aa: CASSYAGPGANVLTF
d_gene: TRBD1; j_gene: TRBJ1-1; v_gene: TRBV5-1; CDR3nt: TGCGCCAGCAGCTTAGGACAGGGGATGAACACTGAAGCTTTCTTT; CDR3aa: CASSLGQGMNTEAFF
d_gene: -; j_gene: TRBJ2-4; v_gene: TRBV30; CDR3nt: TGTGCCTGGAATGCCGGCCTAGCCAGCAAAAACATTCAGTACTTC; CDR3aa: CAWNAGLASKNIQYF
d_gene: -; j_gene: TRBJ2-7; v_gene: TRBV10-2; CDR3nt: TGCGCCAGCAGTGGAGAAGTGTACGAGCAGTACTTC; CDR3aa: CASSGEVYEQYF
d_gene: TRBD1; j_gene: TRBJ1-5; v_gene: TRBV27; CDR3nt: TGTGCCAGCAGTCCCGGACAGGTCGGCAATCAGCCCCAGCATTTT; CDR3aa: CASSPGQVGNQPQHF
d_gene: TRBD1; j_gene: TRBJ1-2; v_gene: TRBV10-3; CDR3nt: TGTGCCATCAGTGAGTCACGGGACAGGGGGAGAGATGGCTACACCTTC; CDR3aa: CAISESRDRGRDGYTF
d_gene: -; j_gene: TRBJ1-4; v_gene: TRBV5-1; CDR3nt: TGCGCCAGCAGCTTGGCCGGGAAGTCTAATGAAAAACTGTTTTTT; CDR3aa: CASSLAGKSNEKLFF
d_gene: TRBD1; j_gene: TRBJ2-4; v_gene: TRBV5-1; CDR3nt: TGCGCCAGCAGCGGGGGACAGGGTACCAAAAACATTCAGTACTTC; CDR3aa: CASSGGQGTKNIQYF
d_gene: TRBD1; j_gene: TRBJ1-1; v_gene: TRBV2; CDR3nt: TGTGCCAGCCGGGACAGGGGAGTCACTGAAGCTTTCTTT; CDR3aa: CASRDRGVTEAFF
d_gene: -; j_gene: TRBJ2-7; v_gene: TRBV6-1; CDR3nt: TGTGCCAGCAGAGGTAGCGGTCTCGACTCCTACGAGCAGTACTTC; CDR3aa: CASRGSGLDSYEQYF
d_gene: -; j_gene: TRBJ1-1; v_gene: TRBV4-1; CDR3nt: TGCGCCAGCAGCCAAGAAGGGGTCGGGAGGCGGAGGAACACTGAAGCTTTCTTT; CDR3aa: CASSQEGVGRRRNTEAFF
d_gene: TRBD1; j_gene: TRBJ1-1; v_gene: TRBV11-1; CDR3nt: TGTGCCAGCAGGCCGACAGGGAAGAGGGCTGAAGCTTTCTTT; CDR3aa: CASRPTGKRAEAFF
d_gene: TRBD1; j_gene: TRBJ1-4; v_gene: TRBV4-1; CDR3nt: TGCGCCAGCAGCCACACACCTACAGGGGAGGTCGAAAAACTGTTTTTT; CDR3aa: CASSHTPTGEVEKLFF
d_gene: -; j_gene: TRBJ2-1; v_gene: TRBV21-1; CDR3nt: TGTGCCACCATTCGACAGGGATTAGTTTTTTTCGATGAGCAGTTCTTC; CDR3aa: CATIRQGLVFFDEQFF
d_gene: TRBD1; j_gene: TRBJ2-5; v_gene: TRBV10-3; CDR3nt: TGTGCCATCAGTGCTGGACAGGAAGAGACCCAGTACTTC; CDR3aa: CAISAGQEETQYF
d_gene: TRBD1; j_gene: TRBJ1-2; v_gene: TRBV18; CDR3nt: TGTGCCAGCTCACCACGTCAGGGGGGTAACTATGGCTACACCTTC; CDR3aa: CASSPRQGGNYGYTF
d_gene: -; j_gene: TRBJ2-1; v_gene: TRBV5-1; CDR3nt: TGCGCCAGCAGCTTGCGGGATACAAGGTCCTACAATGAGCAGTTCTTC; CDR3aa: CASSLRDTRSYNEQFF
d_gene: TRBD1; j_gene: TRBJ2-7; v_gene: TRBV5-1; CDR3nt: TGCGCCAGCAGCTTGGATCCAGGGGGTTACGAGCAGTACTTC; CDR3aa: CASSLDPGGYEQYF
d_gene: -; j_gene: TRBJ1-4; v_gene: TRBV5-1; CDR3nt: TGCGCCAGCAGCTTAAGACAGACAAATGAAAAACTGTTTTTT; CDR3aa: CASSLRQTNEKLFF
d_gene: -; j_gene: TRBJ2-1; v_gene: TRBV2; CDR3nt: TGTGCCAGCAGTCGGGAGGGGGCGTCCTACAATGAGCAGTTCTTC; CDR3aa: CASSREGASYNEQFF
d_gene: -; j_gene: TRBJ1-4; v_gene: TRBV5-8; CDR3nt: TGTGCCAGCAGCCTCAGAAGAGACTTCGGAGCAACTAATGAAAAACTGTTTTTT; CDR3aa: CASSLRRDFGATNEKLFF
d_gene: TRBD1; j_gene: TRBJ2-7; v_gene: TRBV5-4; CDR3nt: TGTGCCAGCAGCTTGGGGGGGACAGGATCCTACGAGCAGTACTTC; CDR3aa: CASSLGGTGSYEQYF
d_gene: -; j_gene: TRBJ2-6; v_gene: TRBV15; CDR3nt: TGTGCCACCAGCAGAGGGGCTAACGGGGCCAACGTCCTGACTTTC; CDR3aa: CATSRGANGANVLTF
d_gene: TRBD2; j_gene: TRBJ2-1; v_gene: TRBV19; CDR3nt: TGTGCCAGTAGTCTGACTAGCGGGAGCTTGGATGAGCAGTTCTTC; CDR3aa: CASSLTSGSLDEQFF